This entry is about one TCR beta chain. These data come from a study of cytomegalovirus exposure and HLA in healthy donors. CDR1 MGHRA and CDR2 YSYEKL come from the germline V gene. V lost 4 bases, J lost 6 bases, and 15 bases lay in between. CDR3 length: 15 residues. A multiplex PCR was run with 60 Vbeta primers and 13 Jbeta primers. The table came from immunoSEQ multiplex PCR; TCRdb's copy has only in-frame clones and leaves some out. The table shows roughly 120,000 clones, with 70% to 85% occurring only once. The sequencing input was PBMCs. The genes are TRBV4-1 and TRBJ1-4; D is uncertain. The source is a man between 18 and 35 years old in good health and CMV-seropositive. The CDR3 here is CASSRLLEVDEKLFF. As DNA, the CDR3 is TGCGCCAGCAGCCGCCTTCTCGAGGTAGATGAAAAACTGTTTTTT.